The table lists the clone carrying this T cell receptor (beta chain) with a few counts. The entry originates in a study of identical twins. Germline trimming cut 6 bases from V and 6 bases from J; bases unmatched to any gene: 4. Germline CDR1 is DFQATT and CDR2 is SNEGSKA (reference sequence). This CDR3 has 12 amino acids. MiXCR was run by TCRdb on the 5' RACE reads, yielding one entry per CDR3 protein. The repertoire includes around 240,000 distinct CDR3 sequences, roughly 7% of them detected once, and approximately 3.6% sits in the top ten. These data are also associated with another study on yellow fever vaccine responses in identical twins.

This TCR derives from a woman aged 18-29 years in good health. J is TRBJ1-2 and V is TRBV20-1; 10 bases agree with TRBD1. The specimen sequenced was memory (CD45RO+) T cells sorted from blood. The CDR3 sequence is CSATGTGDGYTF. The CDR3 DNA reads as TGCAGTGCAACCGGGACAGGGGATGGCTACACCTTC.